These T cell receptor beta chains were read from a single sample in a study of monozygotic twins with inflammatory bowel disease. TCRdb re-called the 5' RACE reads; one entry per CDR3 protein, DNA not given. Here the sample table reports 95,000 to 110,000 distinct CDR3 sequences. Sequencing used blood. The receptors were gathered from a human donor with ulcerative colitis or Crohn's disease, or a healthy co-twin of an affected twin (not recorded which). The CDR3 runs from the conserved cysteine through the conserved F or W.

V gene	J gene	CDR3 protein
TRBV5-1	TRBJ2-5	CASSLLLPGETQYF
TRBV29-1	TRBJ2-1	CSVEVQSSFMGNEQFF
TRBV27	TRBJ1-1	CASSFTPGNTEAFF
TRBV9	TRBJ1-5	CASSVDVAGQPQHF
TRBV11-2	TRBJ2-2	CASSSGLARGANTGELFF
TRBV28	TRBJ1-1	CASSLSGVGAEAFF
TRBV27	TRBJ2-7	CASSSVLRQGRTYEQYF
TRBV6-1	TRBJ1-6	CASSRNLYSSYNSPLHF
TRBV5-4	TRBJ2-7	CASSLGGAGGKNEQYF
TRBV7-8	TRBJ2-7	CASSLRWGGSYEQYF
TRBV7-8	TRBJ2-6	CASRQKDTREANVLTF